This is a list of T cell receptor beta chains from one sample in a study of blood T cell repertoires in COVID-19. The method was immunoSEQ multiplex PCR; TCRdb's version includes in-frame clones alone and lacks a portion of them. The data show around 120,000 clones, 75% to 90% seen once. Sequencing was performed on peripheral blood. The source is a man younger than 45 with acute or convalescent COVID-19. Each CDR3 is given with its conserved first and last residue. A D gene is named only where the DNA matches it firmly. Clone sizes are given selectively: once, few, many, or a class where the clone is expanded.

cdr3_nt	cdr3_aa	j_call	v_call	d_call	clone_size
TGTGCTAGCAGCTCACTCGGAAACACCATATATTTT	CASSSLGNTIYF	TRBJ1-3	TRBV7-7	NA	NA
TGTGCCAGCAGAAACGGGGAGTATGGCTACACCTTC	CASRNGEYGYTF	TRBJ1-2	TRBV6-6	NA	NA
TGTGCCAGCAGTGAAACTAGCCTCCCAGATACGCAGTATTTT	CASSETSLPDTQYF	TRBJ2-3	TRBV6-4	NA	few
TGTGCCTGGAGTGTACAAGGGGTGGTCACCGGGGAGCTGTTTTTT	CAWSVQGVVTGELFF	TRBJ2-2	TRBV30	NA	few
TGTGCCAGCAGCTTGAGGACTAGCGGGAGTCCCGGGGAGCTGTTTTTT	CASSLRTSGSPGELFF	TRBJ2-2	TRBV9	TRBD2	NA
TGTGCCACCAGTGATCTCCTGGGCAGGGAGAACACTGAAGCTTTCTTT	CATSDLLGRENTEAFF	TRBJ1-1	TRBV24-1	NA	NA
TGTGCCAGTTCTAGCGGGAGGGCCGGAGATACGCAGTATTTT	CASSSGRAGDTQYF	TRBJ2-3	TRBV6-5	TRBD2	NA
TGTGCCAGTAGTATAGTACAGGGGGCGGGCGAGCAGTACTTC	CASSIVQGAGEQYF	TRBJ2-7	TRBV19	TRBD1	NA
TGTGCCTGGAGTGTAGGTACGGGACAGATCCTTTACGAGCAGTACTTC	CAWSVGTGQILYEQYF	TRBJ2-7	TRBV30	TRBD1	NA
TGCAGCGTCGCCGGGACAATCCTCCCGGGGACCCAGTACTTC	CSVAGTILPGTQYF	TRBJ2-5	TRBV29-1	NA	NA
TGTGCCAGCAGTTATTACAGGGGGAGCGAGCAGTACTTC	CASSYYRGSEQYF	TRBJ2-7	TRBV12-3/TRBV12-4	TRBD1	NA
TGTGCCAGCAGCTCGTCAGCAACTAATGAAAAACTGTTTTTT	CASSSSATNEKLFF	TRBJ1-4	TRBV13	NA	NA
TGTGCCAGCAGCCGGACTAGCGGAGTCTACAATGAGCAGTTCTTC	CASSRTSGVYNEQFF	TRBJ2-1	TRBV11-2	TRBD2	NA
TGTGCCAGCAGCCCCCCCCGGGGTGAGCAGTTCTTC	CASSPPRGEQFF	TRBJ2-1	TRBV7-2	NA	once
TGTGCCAGCACCCCACAGGCGGCTGGAAACACCATATATTTT	CASTPQAAGNTIYF	TRBJ1-3	TRBV7-2	NA	NA
TGTGCCAGCAGCCAAACGGTGTCGCCACCCCCCTCGGGTGAGCAGTTCTTC	CASSQTVSPPPSGEQFF	TRBJ2-1	TRBV4-2	NA	NA
TGTGCCAGCAGCTTTAATTTGAATGAGCAGTTCTTC	CASSFNLNEQFF	TRBJ2-1	TRBV7-3	NA	NA
TGTGCCATCAGAGAAGGTTGGGCCCCCTACGAGCAGTACTTC	CAIREGWAPYEQYF	TRBJ2-7	TRBV10-3	NA	NA
TGCGCCAGCAGCCAAGGGCTAGCGGGGATGGGTACGCAGTATTTT	CASSQGLAGMGTQYF	TRBJ2-3	TRBV4-1	TRBD2	once
TGTGCCAGCAGCCCCCGGACAGGGCACACCGGGGAGCTGTTTTTT	CASSPRTGHTGELFF	TRBJ2-2	TRBV9	TRBD1	few
TGCGCCAGCAGCTTGGCCATCGCGGACTATGGCTACACCTTC	CASSLAIADYGYTF	TRBJ1-2	TRBV5-1	NA	NA
TGCGCCAGCAGCCAAGATCTCGGACAGAGGAATGACGAAGCTTTCTTT	CASSQDLGQRNDEAFF	TRBJ1-1	TRBV4-1	NA	once
TGCAGTGCTAGTGCGACAGAGAACACTGAAGCTTTCTTT	CSASATENTEAFF	TRBJ1-1	TRBV20-1	NA	few
TGTGCCAGCAGCTTGGGGGGTTCGGGATTAAACACTGAAGCTTTCTTT	CASSLGGSGLNTEAFF	TRBJ1-1	TRBV5-6	NA	NA
TGTGCCAGCAGCTTTGGGGCTAGCGGTTACAATGAGCAGTTCTTC	CASSFGASGYNEQFF	TRBJ2-1	TRBV9	TRBD2	NA
TGTGCCAGCAGCGTAGATGGGGCCCCGACGGCCAACACTGAAGCTTTCTTT	CASSVDGAPTANTEAFF	TRBJ1-1	TRBV9	NA	NA
TGTGCCAGCAGCCAAGCCCCCTCCGCGACCGGGGAGCTGTTTTTT	CASSQAPSATGELFF	TRBJ2-2	TRBV3-1/TRBV3-2	NA	NA
TGTGCCAGCAGCCTCATTTATAGCGGGAGGCTCGACACCGGGGAGCTGTTTTTT	CASSLIYSGRLDTGELFF	TRBJ2-2	TRBV7-8	TRBD2	NA
TGTGCCAGTAGTAAACCCGCAGGGGCGGTCACAGATACGCAGTATTTT	CASSKPAGAVTDTQYF	TRBJ2-3	TRBV19	NA	NA
TGTGCCAGCCTGCCAGGGGGCGGTCCTGAAGCTTTCTTT	CASLPGGGPEAFF	TRBJ1-1	TRBV6-5	TRBD1	NA
TGTGCCTGGAGCGCAAAGGGACTAGCGGGATCCAATGAGCAGTTCTTC	CAWSAKGLAGSNEQFF	TRBJ2-1	TRBV30	TRBD2	NA
TGCAGCGTTGAAGTGGGCCGGGGCACCGGGGAGCTGTTTTTT	CSVEVGRGTGELFF	TRBJ2-2	TRBV29-1	NA	NA
TGTGCCAGTAGTATGAGGGAGCCACGGGGGACCCAGTACTTC	CASSMREPRGTQYF	TRBJ2-5	TRBV19	NA	NA